A single sample is the source of the 6 T cell receptor beta chains below, sequenced in a study of T cell changes during pregnancy in multiple sclerosis. TCRdb's table, derived via immunoSEQ multiplex PCR, lists solely in-frame clones and lacks some. The sample yields some 95,000 clones, 85% to 95% seen once. Material: peripheral blood, obtained in the first trimester of pregnancy. Receptor source: a female donor with multiple sclerosis, enrolled in a pregnancy study.

The count of this clone is one. V usage is TRBV5-1 and J usage is TRBJ2-2; 10 bases map to TRBD2. The CDR3 is 16 amino acids. Germline V lookup: CDR1 SGHRS, CDR2 YFSETQ. The V gene end was trimmed by 0 bases and the J gene end by 5 bases; junction bases not matched to a gene: 4. The CDR3 loop is CASSLELAGRTGELFF. CDR3 nucleotides: TGCGCCAGCAGCTTGGAACTAGCGGGAAGGACCGGGGAGCTGTTTTTT.

The chain joins TRBV18 to TRBJ2-7; possibly TRBD2 for D (7 bases). The CDR3 loop spans 14 amino acids. Trimming cost V 4 bases and J 6 bases, with 16 bases left between them. In germline, CDR1 is KGHSH, CDR2 LQKENI. The CDR3 bases are TGTGCCAGCTCACGTCGCGAAGGGGGGGGCGAGCAGTACTTC. It codes for CASSRREGGGEQYF.

The chain is built from TRBV5-5 and TRBJ2-2, with 7 positions matching TRBD2. CDR3 size: 15 residues. The trim removed 3 bases at V and 1 base at J, leaving 3 bases unmatched. The germline V gene encodes CDR1 SGHKS and CDR2 YYEKEE (reference sequence). The CDR3 here is CASSSLAGNTGELFF. CDR3 coding DNA: TGTGCCAGCAGCTCCTTAGCGGGGAACACCGGGGAGCTGTTTTTT.

This chain joins TRBV5-1 and TRBJ2-2, with 10 bases aligning to TRBD2. Germline V gene sequence: CDR1 SGHRS, CDR2 YFSETQ. J gave up 4 bases and V 2 bases, and 5 bases lay outside the gene matches. CDR3 length: 16 amino acids. As DNA, the CDR3 is TGCGCCAGCAGCTTACCAGCGGGAGGGGTCACCGGGGAGCTGTTTTTT. Protein sequence: CASSLPAGGVTGELFF.

The CDR3 sequence: CASSQAGGRDYEQFF. The CDR3 nucleotides read TGCGCCAGCAGCCAAGCTGGAGGGCGGGACTATGAGCAGTTCTTC. The V call is TRBV4-1, the J call TRBJ2-1; a weak D match, TRBD2 (6 bases). Germline CDR1 reads MGHRA; CDR2 reads YSYEKL. This CDR3 region has 15 residues. Trimming left V 1 base short and J 8 bases short, with 15 bases between.

The V and J genes are TRBV25-1 and TRBJ2-2; weak D call: TRBD2 (7 bases). The germline V gene encodes CDR1 MGHDK and CDR2 SYGVNS. The V and J ends lost 3 bases and 3 bases respectively, with 17 bases between them. This CDR3 contains 17 residues. CDR3: CASSDREAGHDTGELFF. The CDR3 bases are TGTGCCAGCAGTGACCGGGAAGCGGGACACGACACCGGGGAGCTGTTTTTT.